This passage covers 11 T cell receptor beta chains from one sample sequenced in a study of T cell responses to AZD1222 COVID-19 vaccine. Clones were read by immunoSEQ multiplex PCR, and TCRdb kept only the in-frame ones, dropping some. The repertoire holds about 45,000 clones, roughly 90% seen once, with 0.95% to 1.3% in the top ten. The starting material was peripheral blood, obtained 28 days after the second AZD1222 dose. These receptors all come from an adult who received the AZD1222 COVID-19 vaccine.

The chain links TRBV5-1 to TRBJ1-2; no reliable D call. The CDR3 has 13 amino acids. V lost 4 bases to trimming and J lost 3 bases, with 10 bases between them. Germline CDR1 and CDR2: SGHRS and YFSETQ. CDR3 DNA sequence: TGCGCCAGCAGCGTACGGGAGGACTATGGCTACACCTTC. Amino acid sequence: CASSVREDYGYTF. The variable domain in full, completed from reference TRBV5-1 and TRBJ1-2, reads KAGVTQTPRYLIKTRGQQVTLSCSPISGHRSVSWYQQTPGQGLQFLFEYFSETQRNKGNFPGRFSGRQFSNSRSEMNVSTLELGDSALYLCASSVREDYGYTFGSGTRLTVV.

The J gene is TRBJ1-1, the V gene TRBV2; D might be TRBD1 (6 bases). The CDR3 length is 14 residues. Trimming cost V 6 bases and J 5 bases, with 16 bases left between them. Germline V gene lookup returns CDR1 SNHLY and CDR2 FYNNEI. The CDR3 bases are TGTGCCAGCAGGTCGATGGGGGGCGGAACTGAAGCTTTCTTT. Translating gives CASRSMGGGTEAFF. The full variable domain, in which reference TRBV2 and TRBJ1-1 provide the parts outside the CDR3, is EPEVTQTPSHQVTQMGQEVILRCVPISNHLYFYWYRQILGQKVEFLVSFYNNEISEKSEIFDDQFSVERPDGSNFTLKIRSTKLEDSAMYFCASRSMGGGTEAFFGQGTRLTVV.

The genes are TRBV19 and TRBJ1-3, with D perhaps TRBD1 (5 bases). This CDR3 comprises 13 residues. With 10 bases removed from V and 0 bases from J, the gap between germline ends came to 10 bases. Germline CDR1 is LNHDA and CDR2 is SQIVND (reference sequence). CDR3 coding DNA: TGTGCCATCGGGGGGTCCTCTGGAAACACCATATATTTT. Protein sequence: CAIGGSSGNTIYF.

The V and J genes are TRBV20-1 and TRBJ2-3; D is ambiguous. From germline, CDR1 is DFQATT and CDR2 SNEGSKA (reference sequence). The CDR3 runs 14 residues. V lost 3 bases and J lost 2, with 12 bases in between. The DNA of the CDR3 is TGCAGTGCTAGTGTCGGAGATTACACAGATACGCAGTATTTT. Amino acid sequence: CSASVGDYTDTQYF.

The rearrangement uses TRBV9 and TRBJ2-7, with D perhaps matching TRBD2 (5 bases). Germline CDR1 SGDLS, CDR2 YYNGEE. The CDR3 spans 15 residues. V lost 0 bases to trimming and J lost 6 bases, with 16 bases between them. The CDR3: CASSVELRAAGEQYF. The CDR3 region has the DNA TGTGCCAGCAGCGTAGAACTGCGGGCGGCGGGCGAGCAGTACTTC.

This chain links TRBV5-1 with TRBJ2-2, with D hard to call. The germline gives CDR1 SGHRS, CDR2 YFSETQ. The V end was cut by 0 bases, the J end by 0 bases, with 9 bases between. CDR3 size: 16 residues. The CDR3 is CASSLEAPANTGELFF. The CDR3 bases are TGCGCCAGCAGCTTGGAAGCGCCAGCGAACACCGGGGAGCTGTTTTTT. Variable domain in full (rest from reference TRBV5-1 and TRBJ2-2): KAGVTQTPRYLIKTRGQQVTLSCSPISGHRSVSWYQQTPGQGLQFLFEYFSETQRNKGNFPGRFSGRQFSNSRSEMNVSTLELGDSALYLCASSLEAPANTGELFFGEGSRLTVL.

The chain carries TRBV28 and TRBJ1-1; weak D call: TRBD1 (5 bases). The V gene lost 11 bases and the J gene lost 2 bases, with 18 bases spanning the gap. CDR1 and CDR2 from the germline V gene are MDHEN and SYDVKM. The CDR3 spans 14 residues. The CDR3 DNA reads as TGTGCCGCGCTAACCGCCGGGGCAAACACTGAAGCTTTCTTT. Translated, it gives CAALTAGANTEAFF. The whole variable domain, remainder taken from reference TRBV28 and TRBJ1-1, is DVKVTQSSRYLVKRTGEKVFLECVQDMDHENMFWYRQDPGLGLRLIYFSYDVKMKEKGDIPEGYSVSREKKERFSLILESASTNQTSMYLCAALTAGANTEAFFGQGTRLTVV.

V is TRBV24-1 and J is TRBJ1-2; no firm D call. From germline, CDR1 is KGHDR and CDR2 SFDVKD. The CDR3 runs to 14 residues. V was shortened by 3 bases and J by 6 bases, with 13 bases between the two germline ends. This CDR3 is CATSDGPGRNGYTF. The CDR3 DNA sequence: TGTGCCACCAGTGATGGTCCGGGCAGAAATGGCTACACCTTC.

The V gene is TRBV10-3, the J gene TRBJ1-1; TRBD1 might be the D (5 bases). This CDR3 region has 14 residues. The ends were cut back, 6 bases at V and 5 bases at J, with 16 bases in the middle. Germline values: CDR1 ENHRY, CDR2 SYGVKD. Here the CDR3 reads CAIRETGSRTEAFF. The DNA for the CDR3 is TGTGCCATCAGAGAAACAGGATCCAGGACTGAAGCTTTCTTT.

The chain couples TRBV30 to TRBJ1-2, with 8 bases lining up with TRBD1. This CDR3 has 13 amino acids. Unmatched junction bases numbered 5, after V lost 2 bases and J lost 6 bases. The V gene's germline CDR1 is GTSNPN and CDR2 SVGIG (reference sequence). The DNA for the CDR3 is TGTGCCTGGAGTCAACAGGGGGTAAATGGCTACACCTTC. It codes for CAWSQQGVNGYTF.

The chain's CDR3 is CASSPWTEDQPQHF. In DNA, the CDR3 is TGTGCCAGTAGTCCATGGACTGAGGATCAGCCCCAGCATTTT. The chain recombines TRBV19 with TRBJ1-5; D not certain. Germline assignment: CDR1 LNHDA and CDR2 SQIVND (reference sequence). Trimming pared 5 bases from V and 5 bases from J, leaving 13 bases between. The CDR3 consists of 14 residues.